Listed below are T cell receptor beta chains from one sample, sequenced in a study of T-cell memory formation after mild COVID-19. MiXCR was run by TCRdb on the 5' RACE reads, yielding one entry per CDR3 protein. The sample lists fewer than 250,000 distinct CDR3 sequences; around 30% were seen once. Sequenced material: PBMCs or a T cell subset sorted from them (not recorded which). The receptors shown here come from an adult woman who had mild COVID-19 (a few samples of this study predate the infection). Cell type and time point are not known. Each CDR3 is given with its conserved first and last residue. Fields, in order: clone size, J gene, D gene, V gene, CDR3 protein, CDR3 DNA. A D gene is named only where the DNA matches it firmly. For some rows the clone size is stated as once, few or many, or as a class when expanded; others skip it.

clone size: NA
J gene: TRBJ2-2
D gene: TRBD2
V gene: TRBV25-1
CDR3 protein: CASGLAGARDGELFF
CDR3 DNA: TGTGCCAGTGGACTAGCGGGAGCGCGGGACGGGGAGCTGTTTTTT

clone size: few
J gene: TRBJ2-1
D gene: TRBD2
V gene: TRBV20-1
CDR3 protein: CSVAYAGGHPYNEQFF
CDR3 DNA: TGCAGTGTCGCGTACGCGGGAGGGCACCCCTACAATGAGCAGTTCTTC

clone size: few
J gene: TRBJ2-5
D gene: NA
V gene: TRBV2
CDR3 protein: CASRESPGVSAETQYF
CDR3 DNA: TGTGCCAGCAGGGAGTCCCCGGGCGTCTCGGCGGAGACCCAGTACTTC

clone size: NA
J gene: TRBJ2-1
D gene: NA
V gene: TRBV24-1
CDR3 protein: CATRSYNEQFF
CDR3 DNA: TGTGCCACCCGCTCCTACAATGAGCAGTTCTTC

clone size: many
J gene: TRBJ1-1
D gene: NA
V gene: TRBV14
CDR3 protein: CASSHRTAMNTEAFF
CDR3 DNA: TGTGCCAGCAGCCATCGGACGGCCATGAACACTGAAGCTTTCTTT

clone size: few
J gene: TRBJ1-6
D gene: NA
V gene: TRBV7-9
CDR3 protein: CASSLGDTRALHF
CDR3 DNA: TGTGCCAGCAGCTTAGGAGACACGAGGGCCCTCCACTTT

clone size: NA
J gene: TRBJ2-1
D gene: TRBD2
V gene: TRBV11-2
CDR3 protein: CASSQGTSGSSYNEQFF
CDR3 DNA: TGTGCCAGCAGCCAGGGGACTAGCGGGAGCTCCTACAATGAGCAGTTCTTC

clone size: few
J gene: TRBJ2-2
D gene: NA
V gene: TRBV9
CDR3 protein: CASSARQADTGELFF
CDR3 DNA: TGTGCCAGCAGCGCCCGACAGGCCGACACCGGGGAGCTGTTTTTT

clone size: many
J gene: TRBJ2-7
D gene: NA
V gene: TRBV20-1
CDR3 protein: CSARGRVKTYEQYF
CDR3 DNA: TGCAGTGCTAGGGGCAGGGTAAAGACCTACGAGCAGTACTTC

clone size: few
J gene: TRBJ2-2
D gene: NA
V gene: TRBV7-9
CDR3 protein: CASSFVLQGPNTGELFF
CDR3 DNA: TGTGCCAGCAGCTTTGTCTTACAGGGACCGAACACCGGGGAGCTGTTTTTT

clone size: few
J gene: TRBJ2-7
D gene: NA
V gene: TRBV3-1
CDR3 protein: CASSPVARGEQYF
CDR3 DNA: TGTGCCAGCAGCCCCGTGGCCAGGGGCGAGCAGTACTTC

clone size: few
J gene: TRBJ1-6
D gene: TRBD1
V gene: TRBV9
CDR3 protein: CASSETGTGGSPLHF
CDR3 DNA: TGTGCCAGCAGCGAAACCGGGACAGGGGGATCACCCCTCCACTTT

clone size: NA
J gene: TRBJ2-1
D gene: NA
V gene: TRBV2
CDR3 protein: CASSDQIGSHNEQFF
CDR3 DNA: TGTGCCAGCAGTGACCAGATTGGATCGCACAATGAGCAGTTCTTC

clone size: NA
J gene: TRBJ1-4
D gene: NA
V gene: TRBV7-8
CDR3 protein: CASSFSNRPNEKLFF
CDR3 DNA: TGTGCCAGCAGCTTTAGTAACAGACCTAATGAAAAACTGTTTTTT

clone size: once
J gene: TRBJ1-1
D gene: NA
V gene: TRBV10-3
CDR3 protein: CAISEQGSVESEAFF
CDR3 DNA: TGTGCCATCAGTGAGCAGGGGTCGGTGGAATCTGAAGCTTTCTTT

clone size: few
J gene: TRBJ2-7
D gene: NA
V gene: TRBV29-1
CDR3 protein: CSVAMAAYEQYF
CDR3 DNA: TGCAGCGTTGCGATGGCGGCCTACGAGCAGTACTTC

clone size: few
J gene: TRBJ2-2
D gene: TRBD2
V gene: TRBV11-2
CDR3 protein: CASSTRETGGRTGELFF
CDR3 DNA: TGTGCCAGCAGCACTCGGGAAACGGGGGGGCGCACCGGGGAGCTGTTTTTT

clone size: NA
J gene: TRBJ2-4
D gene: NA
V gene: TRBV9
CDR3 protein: CASSTTPDDRIQYF
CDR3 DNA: TGTGCCAGCAGCACTACTCCAGATGATCGCATTCAGTACTTC

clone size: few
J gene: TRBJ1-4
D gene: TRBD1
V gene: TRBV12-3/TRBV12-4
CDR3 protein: CASGGQTTNEKLFF
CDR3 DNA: TGTGCCAGCGGGGGACAGACAACTAATGAAAAACTGTTTTTT

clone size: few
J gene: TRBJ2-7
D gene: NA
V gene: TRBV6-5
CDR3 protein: CATLGTGFAEQYF
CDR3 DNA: TGTGCCACCCTCGGGACGGGGTTCGCCGAGCAGTACTTC

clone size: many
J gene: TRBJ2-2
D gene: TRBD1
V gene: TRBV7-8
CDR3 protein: CASSRGQAGELFF
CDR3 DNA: TGTGCCAGCAGCAGGGGACAGGCTGGGGAGCTGTTTTTT

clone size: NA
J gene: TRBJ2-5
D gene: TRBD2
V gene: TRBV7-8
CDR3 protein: CASSSLAQQNQETQYF
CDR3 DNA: TGTGCCAGCAGCTCACTAGCGCAACAAAACCAAGAGACCCAGTACTTC

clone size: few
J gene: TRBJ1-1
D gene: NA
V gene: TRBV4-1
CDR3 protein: CASRQQFSGSGNTEAFF
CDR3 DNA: TGCGCCAGCAGGCAACAATTCTCTGGTTCGGGGAACACTGAAGCTTTCTTT

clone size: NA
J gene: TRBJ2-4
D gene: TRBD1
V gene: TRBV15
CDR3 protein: CATSSWTGGNIQYF
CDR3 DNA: TGTGCCACCAGCAGCTGGACAGGGGGGAACATTCAGTACTTC

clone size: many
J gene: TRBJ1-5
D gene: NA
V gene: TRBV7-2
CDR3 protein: CASSSSLSLYSNQPQHF
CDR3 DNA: TGTGCCAGCAGCTCATCCTTAAGTCTTTATAGCAATCAGCCCCAGCATTTT

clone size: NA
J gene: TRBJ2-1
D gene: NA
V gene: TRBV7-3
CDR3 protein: CASSLANNEQFF
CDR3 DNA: TGTGCCAGCAGCTTAGCCAACAATGAGCAGTTCTTC

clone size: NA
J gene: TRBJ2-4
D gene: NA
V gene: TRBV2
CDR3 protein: CASSDPDSGKNIQYF
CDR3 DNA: TGTGCCAGCAGTGACCCCGACTCCGGCAAAAACATTCAGTACTTC

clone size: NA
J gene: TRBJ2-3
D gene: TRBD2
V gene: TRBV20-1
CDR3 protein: CSATPSILTSGRAGDTQYF
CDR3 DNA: TGCAGTGCGACTCCCTCGATTCTGACTAGCGGGAGGGCCGGAGATACGCAGTATTTT

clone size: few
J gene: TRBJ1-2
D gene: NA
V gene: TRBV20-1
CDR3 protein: CSARATISGPGYTF
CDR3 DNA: TGCAGTGCTAGGGCTACGATAAGCGGGCCTGGCTACACCTTC

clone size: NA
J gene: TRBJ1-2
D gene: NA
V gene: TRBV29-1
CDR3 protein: CSIGPRLNYGYTF
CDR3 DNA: TGCAGTATAGGGCCTCGATTGAACTATGGCTACACCTTC

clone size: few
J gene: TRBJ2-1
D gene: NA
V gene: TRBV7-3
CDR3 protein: CASSSGPSDEQFF
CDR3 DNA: TGTGCCAGCAGCTCTGGACCGAGCGACGAGCAGTTCTTC

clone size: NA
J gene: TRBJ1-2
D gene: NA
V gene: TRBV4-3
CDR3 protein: CASSQDRWGYGYTF
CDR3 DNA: TGCGCCAGCAGCCAAGATAGGTGGGGCTATGGCTACACCTTC

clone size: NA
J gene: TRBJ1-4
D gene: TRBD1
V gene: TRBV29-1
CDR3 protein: CSVLPGGGEKLFF
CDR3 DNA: TGCAGCGTCCTACCAGGGGGAGGTGAAAAACTGTTTTTT

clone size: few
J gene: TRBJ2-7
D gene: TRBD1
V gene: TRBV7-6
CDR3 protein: CASSSTGTGGEQYF
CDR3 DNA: TGTGCCAGCAGCTCTACCGGGACAGGGGGCGAGCAGTACTTC

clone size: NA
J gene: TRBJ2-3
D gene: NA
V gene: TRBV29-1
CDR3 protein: CSVSGWAGSTDTQYF
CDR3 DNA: TGCAGCGTTTCGGGTTGGGCAGGTAGCACAGATACGCAGTATTTT

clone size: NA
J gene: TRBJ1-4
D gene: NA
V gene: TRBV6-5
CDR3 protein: CASSPAQRPEKLFF
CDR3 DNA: TGTGCCAGCAGCCCAGCTCAAAGGCCAGAAAAACTGTTTTTT

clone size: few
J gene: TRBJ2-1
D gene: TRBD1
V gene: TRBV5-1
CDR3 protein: CASSPSTGQGAGNEQFF
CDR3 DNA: TGCGCCAGCAGCCCCTCCACCGGACAGGGGGCAGGCAATGAGCAGTTCTTC

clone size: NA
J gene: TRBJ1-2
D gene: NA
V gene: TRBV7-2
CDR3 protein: CASSLVWQGPNYGYTF
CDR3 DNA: TGTGCCAGCAGCCTCGTGTGGCAGGGACCAAACTATGGCTACACCTTC

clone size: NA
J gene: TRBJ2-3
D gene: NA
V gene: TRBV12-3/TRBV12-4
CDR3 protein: CASTLGDTQYF
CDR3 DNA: TGTGCCAGCACCCTGGGGGATACGCAGTATTTT

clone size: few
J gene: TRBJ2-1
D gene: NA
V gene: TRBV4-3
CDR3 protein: CASSPSLLDYNEQFF
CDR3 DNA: TGCGCCAGCAGCCCCTCCCTACTAGACTACAATGAGCAGTTCTTC

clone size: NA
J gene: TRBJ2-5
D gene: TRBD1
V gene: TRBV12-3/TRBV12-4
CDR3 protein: CASSSRDRQETQYF
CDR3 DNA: TGTGCCAGCAGTTCCCGGGACAGGCAAGAGACCCAGTACTTC

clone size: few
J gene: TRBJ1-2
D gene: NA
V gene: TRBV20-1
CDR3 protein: CSARGGGYYGYTF
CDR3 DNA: TGCAGTGCCAGAGGAGGGGGGTACTATGGCTACACCTTC

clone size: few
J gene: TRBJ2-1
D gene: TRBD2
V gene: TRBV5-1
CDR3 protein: CASSDQGLAGYNEQFF
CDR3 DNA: TGCGCCAGCAGCGACCAGGGACTAGCGGGATACAATGAGCAGTTCTTC

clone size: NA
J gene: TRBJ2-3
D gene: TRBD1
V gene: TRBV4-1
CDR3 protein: CASSQRDSGMDTQYF
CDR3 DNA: TGCGCCAGCAGCCAACGGGACAGCGGTATGGATACGCAGTATTTT

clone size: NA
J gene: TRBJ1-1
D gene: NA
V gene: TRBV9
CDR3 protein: CASSTSGWNTEAFF
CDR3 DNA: TGTGCCAGCAGCACCTCCGGGTGGAACACTGAAGCTTTCTTT

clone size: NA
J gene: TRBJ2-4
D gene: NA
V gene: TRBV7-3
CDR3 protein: CASSPRPGHLNIQYF
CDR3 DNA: TGTGCCAGCAGCCCGAGACCGGGACACCTAAACATTCAGTACTTC

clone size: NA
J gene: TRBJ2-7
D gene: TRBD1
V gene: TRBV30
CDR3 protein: CAWTPGTGGGLEQYF
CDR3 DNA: TGTGCCTGGACCCCCGGGACAGGAGGAGGGCTCGAGCAGTACTTC

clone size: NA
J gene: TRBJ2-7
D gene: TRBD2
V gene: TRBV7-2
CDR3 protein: CASSRGLAGRREQYF
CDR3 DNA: TGTGCCAGCAGCAGGGGACTAGCGGGCCGTCGCGAGCAGTACTTC

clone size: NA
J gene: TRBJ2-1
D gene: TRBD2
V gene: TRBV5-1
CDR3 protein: CASTRGPQQASGAYNEQFF
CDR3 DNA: TGCGCCAGCACCCGGGGACCACAACAAGCTAGCGGGGCGTACAATGAGCAGTTCTTC

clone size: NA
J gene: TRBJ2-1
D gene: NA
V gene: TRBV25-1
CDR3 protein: CASSETWAADNEQFF
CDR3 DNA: TGTGCCAGCAGTGAGACCTGGGCAGCGGACAATGAGCAGTTCTTC